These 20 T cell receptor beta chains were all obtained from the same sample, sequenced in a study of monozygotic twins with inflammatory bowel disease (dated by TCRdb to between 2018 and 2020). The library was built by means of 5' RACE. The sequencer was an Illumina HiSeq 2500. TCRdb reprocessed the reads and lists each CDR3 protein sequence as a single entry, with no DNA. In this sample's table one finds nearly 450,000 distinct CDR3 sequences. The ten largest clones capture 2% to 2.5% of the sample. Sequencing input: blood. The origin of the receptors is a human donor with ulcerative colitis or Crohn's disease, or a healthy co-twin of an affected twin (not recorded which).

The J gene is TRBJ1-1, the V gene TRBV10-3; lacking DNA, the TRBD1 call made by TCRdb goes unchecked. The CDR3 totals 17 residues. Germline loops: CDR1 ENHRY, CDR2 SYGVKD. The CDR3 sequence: CAISEVDRGLMNTEAFF.

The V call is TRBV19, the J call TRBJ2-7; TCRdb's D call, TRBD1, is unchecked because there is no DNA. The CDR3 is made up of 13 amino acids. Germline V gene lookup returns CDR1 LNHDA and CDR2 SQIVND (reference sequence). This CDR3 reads CASSIGIPGEQYF.

Here the CDR3 reads CAISEAAGVQPQHF. V and J are TRBV10-3 and TRBJ1-5; lacking DNA, the TRBD1 call made by TCRdb goes unchecked. The CDR3 is 14 amino acids. CDR1 is ENHRY and CDR2 is SYGVKD in the germline V gene.

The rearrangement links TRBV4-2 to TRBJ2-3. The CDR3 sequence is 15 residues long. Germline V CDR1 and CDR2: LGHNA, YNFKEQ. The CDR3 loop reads CASSQDGLATDTQYF.

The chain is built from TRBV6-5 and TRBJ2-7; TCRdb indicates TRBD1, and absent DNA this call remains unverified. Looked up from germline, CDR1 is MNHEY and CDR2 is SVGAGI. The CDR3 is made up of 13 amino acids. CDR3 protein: CASTDSLFYEQYF.

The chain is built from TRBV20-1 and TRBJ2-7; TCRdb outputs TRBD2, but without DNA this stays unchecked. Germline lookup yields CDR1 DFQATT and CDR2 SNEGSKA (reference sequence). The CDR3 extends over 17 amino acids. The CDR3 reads CSARDLRTSGTSYEQYF.

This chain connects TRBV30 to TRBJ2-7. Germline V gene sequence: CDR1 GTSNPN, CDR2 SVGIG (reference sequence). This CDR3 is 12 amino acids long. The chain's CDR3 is CAWSVGQDEQYF. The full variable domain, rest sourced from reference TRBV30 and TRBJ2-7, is SQTIHQWPATLVQPVGSPLSLECTVEGTSNPNLYWYRQAAGRGLQLLFYSVGIGQISSEVPQNLSASRPQDRQFILSSKKLLLSDSGFYLCAWSVGQDEQYFGPGTRLTVT.

CDR3 sequence reads: CATSRNPTGGYNEQFF. The chain is built from TRBV15 and TRBJ2-1; the D call from TCRdb, TRBD1, cannot be confirmed without DNA. There are 16 residues in the CDR3. From germline, CDR1 is LNHNV and CDR2 YYDKDF (reference sequence).

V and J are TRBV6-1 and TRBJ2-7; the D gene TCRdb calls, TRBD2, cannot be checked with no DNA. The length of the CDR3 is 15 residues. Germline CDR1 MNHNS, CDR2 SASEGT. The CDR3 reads CASRSLPTATYEQYF.

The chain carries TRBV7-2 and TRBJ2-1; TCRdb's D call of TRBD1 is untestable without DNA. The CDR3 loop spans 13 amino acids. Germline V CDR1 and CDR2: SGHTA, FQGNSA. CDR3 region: CASGGPTYNEQFF.

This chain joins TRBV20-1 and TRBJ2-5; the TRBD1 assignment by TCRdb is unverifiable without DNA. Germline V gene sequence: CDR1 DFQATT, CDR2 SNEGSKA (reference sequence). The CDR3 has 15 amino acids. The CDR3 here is CSARPPGEGKETQYF.

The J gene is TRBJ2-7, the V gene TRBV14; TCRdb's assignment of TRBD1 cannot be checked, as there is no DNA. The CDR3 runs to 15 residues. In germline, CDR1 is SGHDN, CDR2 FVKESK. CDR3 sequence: CASSPDRTRPYEQYF.

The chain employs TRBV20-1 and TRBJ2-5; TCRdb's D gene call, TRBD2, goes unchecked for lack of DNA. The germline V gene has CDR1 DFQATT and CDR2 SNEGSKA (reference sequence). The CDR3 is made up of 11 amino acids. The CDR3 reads CSARTPGLPTF.

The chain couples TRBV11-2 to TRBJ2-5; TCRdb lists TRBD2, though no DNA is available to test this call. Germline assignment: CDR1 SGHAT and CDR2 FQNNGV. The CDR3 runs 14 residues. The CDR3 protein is CASSLGASKVTQYF.

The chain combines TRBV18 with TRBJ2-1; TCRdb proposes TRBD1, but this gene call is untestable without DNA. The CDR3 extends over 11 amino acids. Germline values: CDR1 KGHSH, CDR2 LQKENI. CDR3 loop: CASSAGTGRVF.

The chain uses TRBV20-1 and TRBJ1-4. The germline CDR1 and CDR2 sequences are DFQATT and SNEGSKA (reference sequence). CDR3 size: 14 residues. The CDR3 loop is CSARDQTSPGKLFF.

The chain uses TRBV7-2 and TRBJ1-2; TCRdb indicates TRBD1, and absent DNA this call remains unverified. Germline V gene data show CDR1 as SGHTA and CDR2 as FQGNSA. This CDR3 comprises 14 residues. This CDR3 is CTSSLNRGDYGYTF.

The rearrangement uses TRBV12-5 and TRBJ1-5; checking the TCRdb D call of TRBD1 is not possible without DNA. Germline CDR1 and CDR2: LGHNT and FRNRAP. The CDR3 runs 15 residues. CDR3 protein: CASGLLGTGNQPQHF.

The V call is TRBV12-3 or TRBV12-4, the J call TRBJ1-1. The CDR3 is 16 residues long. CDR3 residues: CASSLAGKNMNTEAFF.

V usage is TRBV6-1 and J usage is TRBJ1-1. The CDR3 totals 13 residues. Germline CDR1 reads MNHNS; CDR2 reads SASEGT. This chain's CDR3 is CASTRHLNTEAFF.